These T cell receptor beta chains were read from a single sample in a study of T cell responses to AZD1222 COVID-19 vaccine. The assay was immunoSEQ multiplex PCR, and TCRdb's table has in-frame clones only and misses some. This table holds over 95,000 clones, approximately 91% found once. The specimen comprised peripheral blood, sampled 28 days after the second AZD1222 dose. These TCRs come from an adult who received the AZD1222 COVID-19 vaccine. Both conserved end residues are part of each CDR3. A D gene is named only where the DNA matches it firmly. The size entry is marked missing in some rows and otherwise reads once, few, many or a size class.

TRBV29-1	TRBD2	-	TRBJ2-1	TGCAGCGTTGGGGACGGGGGGTACTACAATGAGCAGTTCTTC	CSVGDGGYYNEQFF
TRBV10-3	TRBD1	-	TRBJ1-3	TGTGCCATCAGTGGAGACAGGGAATTCCTTGAAGGAAACACCATATATTTT	CAISGDREFLEGNTIYF
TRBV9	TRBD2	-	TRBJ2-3	TGTGCCAGCAGCGTAGCAGCGGGAGACACAGATACGCAGTATTTT	CASSVAAGDTDTQYF
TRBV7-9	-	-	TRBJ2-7	TGTGCCAGCATGGGCGTTTTGTGGGAACCTTACGAGCAGTACTTC	CASMGVLWEPYEQYF
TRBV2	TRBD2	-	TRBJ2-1	TGTGCCAGCAGTGAAGCCGGGACTAGCGGAGGAGGAAATGAGCAGTTCTTC	CASSEAGTSGGGNEQFF
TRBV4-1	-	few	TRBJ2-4	TGCGCCAGCAGCCCCGAAGAGACAGGCCGAAACATTCAGTACTTC	CASSPEETGRNIQYF
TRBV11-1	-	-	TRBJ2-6	TGTGCCAGCAGCTTAGGGTTCAGCTCTGGGGCCAACGTCCTGACTTTC	CASSLGFSSGANVLTF
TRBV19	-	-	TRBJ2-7	TGTGCCAGTAGTAGGGGACATTCGGTCTCCTACGAGCAGTACTTC	CASSRGHSVSYEQYF
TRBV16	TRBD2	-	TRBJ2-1	TGTGCCAGCAGCCAATCGGGGGAGGGTAGTGAGCAGTTCTTC	CASSQSGEGSEQFF
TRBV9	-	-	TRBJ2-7	TGTGCCAGCAGCCCGAGCCAGGGGACCTACGAGCAGTACTTC	CASSPSQGTYEQYF
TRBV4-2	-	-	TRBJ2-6	TGTGCCAGCAGCCAAGAACGCGGTGCTGGGGCCAACGTCCTGACTTTC	CASSQERGAGANVLTF
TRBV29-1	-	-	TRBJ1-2	TGCAGCGTCTACACATCTAACTATGGCTACACCTTC	CSVYTSNYGYTF
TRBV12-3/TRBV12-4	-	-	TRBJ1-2	TGTGCCAGCAGTTTAGGGATTAACTATGGCTACACCTTC	CASSLGINYGYTF
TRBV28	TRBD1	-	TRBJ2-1	TGTGCCAGCAGCGGGACAGGGACCTACAATGAGCAGTTCTTC	CASSGTGTYNEQFF
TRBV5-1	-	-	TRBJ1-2	TGCGCCAGCACCCGGTCCCAGGACTATGGCTACACCTTC	CASTRSQDYGYTF
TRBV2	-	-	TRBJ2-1	TGTGCCAGCGTGAGGGGCTCCTACAATGAGCAGTTCTTC	CASVRGSYNEQFF
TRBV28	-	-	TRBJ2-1	TGTGCCAGCAGCAGACAGAACTCCTACAATGAGCAGTTCTTC	CASSRQNSYNEQFF
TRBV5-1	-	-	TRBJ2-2	TGCGCCAGCAGGGGGCCTGAGGACGGGGAGCTGTTTTTT	CASRGPEDGELFF
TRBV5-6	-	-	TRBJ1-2	TGTGCCAGCAGCTTGATCAGGGGTATGGGTGGCTACACCTTC	CASSLIRGMGGYTF
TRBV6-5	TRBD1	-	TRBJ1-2	TGTGCCAGCAGCCGGGACAGGGGTAACTATGGCTACACCTTC	CASSRDRGNYGYTF
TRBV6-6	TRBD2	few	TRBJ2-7	TGTGCCAGCAGTCGATCCCCTAGGAGCGGGAGGGCCTACGAGCAGTACTTC	CASSRSPRSGRAYEQYF
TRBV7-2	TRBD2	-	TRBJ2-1	TGTGCCAGCAGCTTAGCAAAACTAGCGGGATTCGAGCAGTTCTTC	CASSLAKLAGFEQFF
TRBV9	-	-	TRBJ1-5	TGTGCCAGCAGCCCTGGAGGACACGACAATCAGCCCCAGCATTTT	CASSPGGHDNQPQHF
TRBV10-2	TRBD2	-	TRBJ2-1	TGCGCCAGCGGCCCCGAGACTAGCCGATACAATGAGCAGTTCTTC	CASGPETSRYNEQFF
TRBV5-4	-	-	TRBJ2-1	TGTGCCAGCAGCGGGAGTGGCGACAATGAGCAGTTCTTC	CASSGSGDNEQFF
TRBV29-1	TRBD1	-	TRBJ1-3	TGCAGCGTCAGAATGGACAGGGCCAGGGTTGGAAACACCATATATTTT	CSVRMDRARVGNTIYF
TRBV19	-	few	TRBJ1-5	TGTGCCAGTATGCCCACGGGCCAGGACTACAATCAGCCCCAGCATTTT	CASMPTGQDYNQPQHF
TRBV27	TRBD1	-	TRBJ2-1	TGTGCCAGCAGATCCGGACAGGGCTACAATGAGCAGTTCTTC	CASRSGQGYNEQFF
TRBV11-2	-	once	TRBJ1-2	TGTGCCAGCAGCCCCGCGGGGCTTGGCTACACCTTC	CASSPAGLGYTF
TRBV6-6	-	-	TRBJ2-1	TGTGCCAGCAGTACTGGGCCGCGGGATGAGCAGTTCTTC	CASSTGPRDEQFF
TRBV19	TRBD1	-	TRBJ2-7	TGTGCCAGTAGTATAGGCAGGGGGCTGTACGAGCAGTACTTC	CASSIGRGLYEQYF